This T cell receptor (beta chain) was sequenced during a study of blood T cell repertoires in COVID-19. Across the whole study: The United States, Italy and Spain were the sources of the acute and convalescent COVID-19 samples. T cells, B-cell-depleted T cells, or PBMCs supplied cDNA or gDNA.

The CDR3 covers 12 residues. Germline V gives CDR1 DFQATT, CDR2 SNEGSKA (reference sequence). Trimming took off 3 bases at V and 5 bases at J, with 10 bases between the two ends. As processed by the authors: Amplifying reference gene primers gave estimates of nucleated cell counts. Here immunoSEQ multiplex PCR was the method, and the copy in TCRdb shows in-frame clones only, minus some. The D gene and trimming were derived from the DNA, and the V and J assignments and clone size from that table. The sample contains 55,000 to 80,000 clones, 65% to 80% of which appear only once. The sequence came from a woman older than 75 with active or convalescent COVID-19. Sequencing was carried out using peripheral blood. This chain links TRBV20-1 with TRBJ1-2, with D maybe TRBD1 (5 bases). This chain's CDR3 is CSASVQGYGYTF. The CDR3 DNA reads TGCAGTGCTAGTGTCCAGGGATATGGCTACACCTTC.